A selection of T cell receptor beta chains follows, all from one sample in a study of OX40 agonist ivuxolimab in advanced cancers. TCRdb's table, derived via immunoSEQ multiplex PCR, lists solely in-frame clones and lacks some. The data contain about 47,000 clones, approximately 80% of them singletons. The sample consisted of CD4+ or CD8+ T cells sorted from blood, taken in a trial of the OX40 agonist ivuxolimab. The receptors stem from an adult with an advanced solid tumor such as melanoma, head and neck, liver or kidney cancer. Each CDR3 is given with its conserved first and last residue. Fields, in order: D gene, clone size, V gene, J gene, CDR3 DNA, CDR3 protein. D genes are given only for firm matches. Only some rows state a clone size, as once, few, many or a class for expanded clones.

d_gene: -; abundance: -; v_gene: TRBV7-2; j_gene: TRBJ2-7; CDR3nt: TGTGCCAGCAGCTTTAGCCGGGGAAGTCAGGGGGAGCAGTACTTC; CDR3aa: CASSFSRGSQGEQYF
d_gene: -; abundance: once; v_gene: TRBV7-8; j_gene: TRBJ2-3; CDR3nt: TGTGCCAGCAGCTTAATTGCAACCCGAGGAGATACGCAGTATTTT; CDR3aa: CASSLIATRGDTQYF
d_gene: TRBD1; abundance: -; v_gene: TRBV12-5; j_gene: TRBJ2-1; CDR3nt: TGTGCTAGTGGCCTGGACAGGTACAATGAGCAGTTCTTC; CDR3aa: CASGLDRYNEQFF
d_gene: -; abundance: once; v_gene: TRBV28; j_gene: TRBJ1-6; CDR3nt: TGTGCCAGCAAGGTTACCTATAATTCACCCCTCCACTTT; CDR3aa: CASKVTYNSPLHF
d_gene: -; abundance: -; v_gene: TRBV5-6; j_gene: TRBJ1-1; CDR3nt: TGTGCCAGCAGCCCCGACAGGACCGGTGAAGCTTTCTTT; CDR3aa: CASSPDRTGEAFF
d_gene: TRBD1; abundance: -; v_gene: TRBV19; j_gene: TRBJ1-1; CDR3nt: TGTGCCAGTAGCCAACAGGGGGCTGGGACTGAAGCTTTCTTT; CDR3aa: CASSQQGAGTEAFF
d_gene: -; abundance: -; v_gene: TRBV9; j_gene: TRBJ1-2; CDR3nt: TGTGCCAGCAGCGGTTGGACGGACGTGGGGGGATATGGCTACACCTTC; CDR3aa: CASSGWTDVGGYGYTF
d_gene: -; abundance: -; v_gene: TRBV28; j_gene: TRBJ2-7; CDR3nt: TGTGCCAGCACACTTCTAAGGACAGCCTCGTACGAGCAGTACTTC; CDR3aa: CASTLLRTASYEQYF
d_gene: -; abundance: many; v_gene: TRBV13; j_gene: TRBJ1-2; CDR3nt: TGTGCCAGCAGCCTCGGTAGGAACTATGGCTACACCTTC; CDR3aa: CASSLGRNYGYTF
d_gene: -; abundance: few; v_gene: TRBV5-5; j_gene: TRBJ1-5; CDR3nt: TGTGCCAGCAGCTTGTCCAGGGGAGGCAATCAGCCCCAGCATTTT; CDR3aa: CASSLSRGGNQPQHF
d_gene: TRBD2; abundance: -; v_gene: TRBV10-2; j_gene: TRBJ2-1; CDR3nt: TGCGCCAGCAGCAGCGGGAGCTCCTACAATGAGCAGTTCTTC; CDR3aa: CASSSGSSYNEQFF
d_gene: -; abundance: once; v_gene: TRBV4-1; j_gene: TRBJ1-1; CDR3nt: TGCGCCAGCAGCCAAGAGGGAAACTTGAACACTGAAGCTTTCTTT; CDR3aa: CASSQEGNLNTEAFF
d_gene: -; abundance: -; v_gene: TRBV7-6; j_gene: TRBJ2-7; CDR3nt: TGTGCCAGCAGCTTAGAGGCTAGCGATTACTACGAGCAGTACTTC; CDR3aa: CASSLEASDYYEQYF
d_gene: -; abundance: -; v_gene: TRBV11-1; j_gene: TRBJ2-2; CDR3nt: TGTGCCAGCAGCTTAATGGGCGGGAACACCGGGGAGCTGTTTTTT; CDR3aa: CASSLMGGNTGELFF
d_gene: -; abundance: -; v_gene: TRBV5-3; j_gene: TRBJ2-7; CDR3nt: TGTGCCAGCAGGTTTAGCGGCTCCTACGAGCAGTACTTC; CDR3aa: CASRFSGSYEQYF
d_gene: TRBD2; abundance: few; v_gene: TRBV27; j_gene: TRBJ2-1; CDR3nt: TGTGCCAGCAGTTTACTAGCGGGAGAGGGTGAGCAGTTCTTC; CDR3aa: CASSLLAGEGEQFF
d_gene: TRBD2; abundance: -; v_gene: TRBV6-6; j_gene: TRBJ2-3; CDR3nt: TGTGCCAGCAGTTTAGCGGGGGACACAGATACGCAGTATTTT; CDR3aa: CASSLAGDTDTQYF
d_gene: TRBD1; abundance: -; v_gene: TRBV28; j_gene: TRBJ1-2; CDR3nt: TGTGCCAGCAGTTTATTCCAGGGGGCGCGATATGGCTACACCTTC; CDR3aa: CASSLFQGARYGYTF
d_gene: -; abundance: once; v_gene: TRBV18; j_gene: TRBJ2-7; CDR3nt: TGTGCCAGCTCTTTTGGCTACGAGCAGTACTTC; CDR3aa: CASSFGYEQYF
d_gene: -; abundance: -; v_gene: TRBV11-2; j_gene: TRBJ2-7; CDR3nt: TGTGCCAGCAGCTTACCCGGGGTCGAGCAGTACTTC; CDR3aa: CASSLPGVEQYF
d_gene: -; abundance: -; v_gene: TRBV11-2; j_gene: TRBJ1-1; CDR3nt: TGTGCCAGCAGTTCCACGAACTTGATGGAGACATTGAACACTGAAGCTTTCTTT; CDR3aa: CASSSTNLMETLNTEAFF
d_gene: -; abundance: -; v_gene: TRBV28; j_gene: TRBJ1-2; CDR3nt: TGTGCCAGCAGTTTGAACAGGGTTGATGGCTACACCTTC; CDR3aa: CASSLNRVDGYTF
d_gene: -; abundance: -; v_gene: TRBV10-1; j_gene: TRBJ2-1; CDR3nt: TGCGCCAGCAGTGAACGAGGGAGATCCTACAATGAGCAGTTCTTC; CDR3aa: CASSERGRSYNEQFF
d_gene: -; abundance: -; v_gene: TRBV29-1; j_gene: TRBJ2-5; CDR3nt: TGCAGCGTCGAGGCGGCCGGGACAGGGCAGAAGCGGGAGGTGTACCAAGAGACCCAGTACTTC; CDR3aa: CSVEAAGTGQKREVYQETQYF
d_gene: -; abundance: -; v_gene: TRBV6-1; j_gene: TRBJ2-2; CDR3nt: TGTGCCAGCAGTGGGGTCAGGGGCGCGAACACCGGGGAGCTGTTTTTT; CDR3aa: CASSGVRGANTGELFF
d_gene: TRBD2; abundance: once; v_gene: TRBV5-6; j_gene: TRBJ2-1; CDR3nt: TGTGCCAGCAGCTTGCAACTAGCGTACAATGAGCAGTTCTTC; CDR3aa: CASSLQLAYNEQFF
d_gene: -; abundance: -; v_gene: TRBV28; j_gene: TRBJ2-1; CDR3nt: TGTGCCAGCATCCGGCGCCTAGTCTCCTACAATGAGCAGTTCTTC; CDR3aa: CASIRRLVSYNEQFF
d_gene: -; abundance: -; v_gene: TRBV7-9; j_gene: TRBJ2-3; CDR3nt: TGTGCCAGCAGCCCCAACAGGGATTTAGGAGATACGCAGTATTTT; CDR3aa: CASSPNRDLGDTQYF
d_gene: TRBD2; abundance: -; v_gene: TRBV27; j_gene: TRBJ2-1; CDR3nt: TGTGCCAGCAGTTTCAGACTACTAGCGGGAGTTGACAATGAGCAGTTCTTC; CDR3aa: CASSFRLLAGVDNEQFF
d_gene: -; abundance: once; v_gene: TRBV7-7; j_gene: TRBJ2-1; CDR3nt: TGTGCCAGCAGCCTGGGGGGTGGCGCGAACAATGAGCAGTTCTTC; CDR3aa: CASSLGGGANNEQFF
d_gene: TRBD2; abundance: -; v_gene: TRBV6-5; j_gene: TRBJ2-5; CDR3nt: TGTGCCAGCCGGACTAGCGGGGATATCCAAGAGACCCAGTACTTC; CDR3aa: CASRTSGDIQETQYF
d_gene: TRBD2; abundance: -; v_gene: TRBV10-2; j_gene: TRBJ2-2; CDR3nt: TGCGCCAGCAGTGCCCCCGGACTAGCGGGAGATCACACCGGGGAGCTGTTTTTT; CDR3aa: CASSAPGLAGDHTGELFF
d_gene: -; abundance: once; v_gene: TRBV27; j_gene: TRBJ2-1; CDR3nt: TGTGCCAGCAGTTTATCGGACGGGTGGAATGAGCAGTTCTTC; CDR3aa: CASSLSDGWNEQFF